This TCR beta chain is from a study of blood T cell repertoires in COVID-19. Study overall: Acute and convalescent COVID-19 samples came from the United States, Italy and Spain. From T cells, B-cell-depleted T cells, or PBMCs came the material, which was cDNA or gDNA.

The germline V gene encodes CDR1 MDHEN and CDR2 SYDVKM. Between the trimmed V and J ends, which lost 0 bases and 2 bases, there was a span of 8 bases. The CDR3 covers 14 residues. Authors' data handling: Quantification of nucleated cells was approximated via reference gene primer amplification. The protocol was immunoSEQ multiplex PCR, while the TCRdb copy is restricted to in-frame clones and leaves out a portion. V and J calls and clone size are those listed in that table; D and trimming were worked out from the DNA. The sample records roughly 30,000 clones, about 78% being singletons. This chain links TRBV28 with TRBJ2-7, with D tentatively TRBD1 (5 bases). The specimen sequenced was peripheral blood. The TCR was taken from a boy younger than 10 with active or convalescent COVID-19. CDR3 amino acids: CASSLWGLAYEQYF. The CDR3 coding sequence is TGTGCCAGCAGTTTATGGGGGCTAGCCTACGAGCAGTACTTC.